The T cell receptor (beta chain) described here comes from a study of CD8 T cells in ankylosing spondylitis. The study's findings and limits: Roughly eight highly homologous variants formed a TCR beta motif that appeared characteristic of ankylosing spondylitis blood.

Comments on this clonotype: Its specificity is not known.

TCRdb ran MiXCR on the 5' RACE reads and lists one entry per CDR3 protein. The profile shows roughly 370,000 distinct CDR3 sequences, approximately 20% of them singletons. This CDR3 is 15 amino acids long. Germline V gene lookup returns CDR1 SNHLY and CDR2 FYNNEI. The V end lost 3 bases, the J end lost 8 bases, and 16 bases lay between the germline ends. Sequencing was done on a sample of blood, either unsorted or a sorted T cell fraction (not recorded which). The source is a male donor with ankylosing spondylitis. This chain uses TRBV2 with TRBJ2-2; D perhaps matches TRBD2 (5 bases). The CDR3 is CASSERASNPGELFF. The DNA for the CDR3 is TGTGCCAGCAGTGAGCGGGCCTCCAACCCGGGGGAGCTGTTTTTT.